The rows below give T cell receptor beta chains drawn from one sample of a study of beta chain features in type 1 diabetes. The table came from immunoSEQ multiplex PCR; TCRdb's copy has only in-frame clones and leaves some out. Seen here are 640,000 or so clones, over 11% observed once, and the top ten hold 0.03% to 0.04%. The sample was naive CD4+ T cells from blood. The source is a man aged 18 to 30 with type 1 diabetes. Each CDR3 is given with its conserved first and last residue. Some rows mark clone size as missing; the rest say once, few, many or name a class of expanded clone.

clone size,J gene,V gene,CDR3 protein
-,TRBJ2-7,TRBV30,CAWCRDRGGEQYF
few,TRBJ2-1,TRBV5-4,CASRPDVSYSYNEQFF
few,TRBJ1-2,TRBV4-2,CASSQDRDNYGYTF
-,TRBJ2-3,TRBV29-1,CSVSPGQGQDTQYF
few,TRBJ1-2,TRBV30,CAWSVLGWGYGYTF
few,TRBJ2-3,TRBV9,CASSVVGGGTDTQYF
-,TRBJ1-2,TRBV28,CASSLAKTPSRRGYTF
-,TRBJ2-3,TRBV9,CASSVGGASTDTQYF
few,TRBJ2-2,TRBV9,CASRRGQETGELFF
-,TRBJ1-5,TRBV30,CAWRANEGTQPQHF